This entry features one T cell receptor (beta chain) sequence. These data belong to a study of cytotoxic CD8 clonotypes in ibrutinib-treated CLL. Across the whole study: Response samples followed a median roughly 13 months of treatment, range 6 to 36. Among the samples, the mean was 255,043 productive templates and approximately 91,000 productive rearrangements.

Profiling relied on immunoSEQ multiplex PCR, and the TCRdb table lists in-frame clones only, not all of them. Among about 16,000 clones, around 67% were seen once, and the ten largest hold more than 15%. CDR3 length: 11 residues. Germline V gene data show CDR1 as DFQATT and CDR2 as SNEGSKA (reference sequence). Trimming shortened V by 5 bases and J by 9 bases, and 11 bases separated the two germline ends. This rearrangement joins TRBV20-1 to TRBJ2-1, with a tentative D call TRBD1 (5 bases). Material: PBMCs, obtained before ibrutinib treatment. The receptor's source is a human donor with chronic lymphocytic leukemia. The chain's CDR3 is CSARRVTEQFF. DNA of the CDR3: TGCAGTGCTCGCAGGGTTACTGAGCAGTTCTTC.